The sequence of this T cell receptor beta chain was determined in a study of cytomegalovirus exposure and HLA in healthy donors. Between the trimmed V and J ends, which lost 8 bases and 1 base, there was a span of 11 bases. Germline values: CDR1 MGHRA, CDR2 YSYEKL. There are 14 residues in the CDR3. With 60 Vbeta and 13 Jbeta primers, the PCR was carried out. Clones were read by immunoSEQ multiplex PCR, and TCRdb kept only the in-frame ones, dropping some. The sample holds 150,000 to 200,000 clones; around 81% are singletons and the top ten take around 2%. The sequence was obtained from a man younger than 30 in good health and CMV-seronegative. The sequenced material came from PBMCs. V and J are TRBV4-1 and TRBJ2-2; D perhaps matches TRBD1 (5 bases). The CDR3 region has the DNA TGCGCCAGCGTACAGGAACAGAACACCGGGGAGCTGTTTTTT. Translating it yields CASVQEQNTGELFF.